This TCR beta chain came from a study of graft-versus-host responses after intestinal transplantation. Study at large: Isolated intestinal, liver-intestinal, or multivisceral transplants had been given to the recipients. For approximately 3 years after anti-thymocyte globulin induction, all recipients took tacrolimus and steroids. General study points: GvH clones were found in recipient marrow; some appeared first in ileum or blood. Allograft graft-versus-host to host-versus-graft clonal ratios ran high in patients with graft-donor T cell macrochimerism.

Germline V CDR1 and CDR2: MNHEY, SVGAGI. The CDR3 extends over 15 amino acids. TCRdb keeps only in-frame clones here, not all; method: immunoSEQ multiplex PCR. The table shows 89,000 or so clones, with around 83% occurring only once. This clone has only a few counts. Its cognate antigen is unknown. One end of the junction fails to match germline, which may point to a read error. The V and J genes are TRBV6-5 and TRBJ1-3; no definite D call. The starting material was unstimulated CD4+ T cells sorted from spleen or lymph node cells, obtained before intestinal transplant. The TCR sequence derives from a human donor who received an intestinal transplant. The CDR3 region is CASSDSGGYGNTIYF. Here the CDR3 DNA reads TGTGCCAGCAGTGACTCGGGAGGGTACGGAAACACCATATATTTT.